This T cell receptor beta chain was observed in a study of T cell repertoires and HLA-DP antigens. Study-wide background: Transduced HeLa cells presented HLA-DP to CD4+ T cells.

Regarding the study as a whole: Responder cells were total CD4+ cells with a HeLa antigen-presenting system. Naive and memory CD4+ cells were analysed together, not apart.

Pre-culture CD4+ samples were sequenced deeply, targeting roughly 220,000 T cell genomes. Here immunoSEQ multiplex PCR was the method, and the copy in TCRdb shows in-frame clones only, minus some. The table has roughly 73,000 clones, about 80% seen once. V was shortened by 1 base and J by 6 bases, with 9 bases between the two germline ends. Per the germline V gene, CDR1 is SGHTA and CDR2 is FQGNSA. This CDR3 is 13 amino acids long. With regard to this clone: Its antigen is currently unknown.

Sample: CD4+ T cells from PBMCs. This TCR was recovered from a man aged 60 to 69 in good health and CMV-seronegative. The rearrangement links TRBV7-2 to TRBJ1-1; D unclear. The CDR3 bases are TGTGCCAGCAGCTTAGGTCAGTTTGCTGAAGCTTTCTTT. Translated: CASSLGQFAEAFF.